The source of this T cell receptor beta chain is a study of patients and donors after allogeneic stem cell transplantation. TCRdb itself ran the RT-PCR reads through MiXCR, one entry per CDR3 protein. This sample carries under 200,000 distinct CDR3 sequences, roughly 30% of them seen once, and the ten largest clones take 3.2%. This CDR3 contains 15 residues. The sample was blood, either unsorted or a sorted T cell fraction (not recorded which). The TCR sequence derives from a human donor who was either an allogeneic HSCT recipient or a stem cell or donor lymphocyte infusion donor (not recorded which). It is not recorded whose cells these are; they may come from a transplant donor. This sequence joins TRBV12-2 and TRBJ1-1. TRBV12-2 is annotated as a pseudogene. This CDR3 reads CASRLAESVKGKAFF. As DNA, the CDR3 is TGTGCAAGTCGCTTAGCGGAGTCGGTAAAGGGCAAAGCTTTCTTT.